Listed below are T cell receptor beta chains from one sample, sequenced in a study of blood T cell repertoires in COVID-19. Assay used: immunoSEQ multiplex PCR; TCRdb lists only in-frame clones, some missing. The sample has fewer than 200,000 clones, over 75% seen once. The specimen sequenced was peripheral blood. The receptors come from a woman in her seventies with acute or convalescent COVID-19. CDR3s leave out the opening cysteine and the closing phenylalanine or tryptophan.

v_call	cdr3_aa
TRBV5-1	ASSAGTGNQPQH
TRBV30	AWSVLRSGDTDTQY
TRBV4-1	ASSQVGGADTGELF
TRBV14	ASSQDLRAEQF
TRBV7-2	ASSLGEETQY
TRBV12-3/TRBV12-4	ASSSKSWETQY
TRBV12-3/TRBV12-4	ASCKQSSYEQY
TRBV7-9	ASSPRQATNEKLF
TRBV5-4	ASSRVGQNTEAF
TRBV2	ASTLVVEQQF
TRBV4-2	ASSQERAGGPSSYNEQF
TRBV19	ASSNTGDTEAF
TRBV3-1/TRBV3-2	ASSPRGASSGYT
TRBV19	ASSPGQTYNEQF
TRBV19	ASKEGGGTNYGYT
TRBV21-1	ASLKPCGRTECLEQY
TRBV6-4	ASSVATNSPLH
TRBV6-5	ASRMAGTGTYEQY
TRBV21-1	ASINDRRFTGYT
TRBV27	ASSLSSPGQAYNEQF
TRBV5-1	ASSLGGGDGYT
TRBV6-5	ASEGVTAGELF
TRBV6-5	ASSGRSSATIEQY
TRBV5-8	ASRYGGGTNYGYT
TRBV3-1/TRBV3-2	ASSGLAGKDTQY
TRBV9	ASSVAVPRGGIKEETQY
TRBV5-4	ASSPFAGATYEQY
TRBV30	AWTHRSPLGGEKLF
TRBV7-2	ASREDMNTEAF
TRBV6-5	ASLIPGELF
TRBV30	AWSPRGTGGTDTQY
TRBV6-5	ASGAGGSNTEAF
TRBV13	ASSLYQGRNYGYT
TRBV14	ASSQRQGTDTQY
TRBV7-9	ASSPPGLRGETQY
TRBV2	ASSPGLAGATDTQY
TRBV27	ASSLYPGNTIY
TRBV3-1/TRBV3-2	ASSQREDLIDEQF
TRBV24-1	ATSEPATSAYNEQF
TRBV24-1	ATSERLAGGETQY
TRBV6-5	ASRTGGNAEKLF
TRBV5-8	ASSLLSGSPTDTQY
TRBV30	AWRGLAGGYNEQF
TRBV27	ASSFSGGADTQY
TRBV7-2	ATGTVNYGYT
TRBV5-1	ASSSDGTGGHSDTQY
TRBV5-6	ASSSIGQATDTQY
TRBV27	ASSLIAGGQETQY
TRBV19	ASSSGHPKQAF
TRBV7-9	ASSSGWEQETQY
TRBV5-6	ASSLGTGSSYNEQF
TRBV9	ASSVGPSGDLETQY
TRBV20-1	SASILAGVHEQF
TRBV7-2	ASSLFGTVSYGYT
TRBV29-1	SVEDFTPARAL